The 20 T cell receptor beta chains below all came from one sample that was sequenced in a study of blood T cell repertoires in COVID-19. TCRdb's copy holds only in-frame clones and misses some; the assay was immunoSEQ multiplex PCR. The repertoire holds a few hundred thousand clones, around 84% seen once, with about 7% in the top ten. Sequenced sample: PBMCs or T cells enriched from blood (not recorded which). Every receptor here comes from a woman between 35 and 50 years old with acute COVID-19.

In its sample, this clone was seen once. This chain links TRBV29-1 with TRBJ1-3; TRBD1 aligns across 7 bases. J lost 2 bases, V lost 6 bases, and 10 bases had no gene match. CDR3 length: 15 amino acids. Germline V gene data show CDR1 as SQVTM and CDR2 as ANQGSEA. CDR3 residues: CSVAETGAPGNTIYF. CDR3 nucleotides: TGCAGCGTGGCCGAAACAGGGGCGCCTGGAAACACCATATATTTT.

The V gene is TRBV10-2, the J gene TRBJ1-5; D may be TRBD1 (5 bases). V lost 2 bases and J 5 bases, leaving 10 bases between the germline ends. Per the germline V gene, CDR1 is WSHSY and CDR2 is SAAADI. The CDR3 is made up of 14 amino acids. The CDR3 DNA sequence: TGCGCCAGCAGTGAGAATGGGGCGGATCAGCCCCAGCATTTT. Its protein is CASSENGADQPQHF.

The V call is TRBV2, the J call TRBJ2-1; TRBD1 matches at 8 bases. The CDR3 is 16 amino acids. J was trimmed by 5 bases and V by 4 bases; bases with no gene match: 10. Germline lookup yields CDR1 SNHLY and CDR2 FYNNEI. CDR3 protein: CASSVRQGALNNEQFF. CDR3 nucleotides: TGTGCCAGCAGTGTGAGGCAGGGGGCGCTTAACAATGAGCAGTTCTTC.

This rearrangement joins TRBV7-2 to TRBJ2-1; TRBD2 matches 16 bases. V lost 1 base to trimming and J lost 9 bases; unmatched junction nucleotides: 9. This CDR3 has 18 residues. Per the germline V gene, CDR1 is SGHTA and CDR2 is FQGNSA. The DNA for the CDR3 is TGTGCCAGCAGCTTAGTCCTGGGGACTAGCGGGAGGGCCGCTGAGCAGTTCTTC. Its protein is CASSLVLGTSGRAAEQFF.

In its sample, this clone was seen once. The junction and the germline gene differ at one end; a read error may be behind it. The V call is TRBV7-7, the J call TRBJ2-1; TRBD2 matches at 10 bases. Germline V gene data show CDR1 as SSHAT and CDR2 as FNYEAQ (reference sequence). This CDR3 has 19 amino acids. CDR3 in amino acids: CASSPQAGGSAGSYNEQFF. In nucleotides, the CDR3 is TGTGCTAGCAGCCCCCAAGCGGGAGGGAGTGCGGGCTCCTACAATGAGCAGTTCTTC.

The chain joins TRBV10-3 to TRBJ2-7; 7 positions match TRBD1. CDR3 length: 17 residues. The trim removed 0 bases at V and 1 base at J, leaving 9 bases unmatched. Per germline, CDR1 ENHRY and CDR2 SYGVKD. DNA of the CDR3: TGTGCCATCAGTGAGTCCTCCCCGACAGGGTCTTCCTACGAGCAGTACTTC. Residues: CAISESSPTGSSYEQYF.

The V call is TRBV28, the J call TRBJ1-2; maybe TRBD1 (6 bases). CDR1 is MDHEN, CDR2 SYDVKM, per germline. The CDR3 loop spans 15 amino acids. Trimming removed 5 bases from V and 7 bases from J, with 20 bases in between. The DNA of the CDR3 is TGTGCCAGCAGTAGCGGGGGCAGGGTTAGCGGTGGCTACACCTTC. Translating gives CASSSGGRVSGGYTF.

The CDR3 DNA reads as TGTGCCAGCAGCAGGACAGGCCCCGAGCCCTACGAGCAGTACTTC. Its protein is CASSRTGPEPYEQYF. This chain links TRBV6-5 with TRBJ2-7, with 7 bases that match TRBD1. Germline V gene lookup returns CDR1 MNHEY and CDR2 SVGAGI. V lost 6 bases and J lost 2; bases outside the gene matches: 10. The CDR3 sequence is 15 residues long.

The V gene is TRBV10-2, the J gene TRBJ2-1, with 7 bases identical to TRBD2. Germline V lookup: CDR1 WSHSY, CDR2 SAAADI. This CDR3 region has 15 residues. Losses at the gene ends were 2 bases for V and 4 bases for J; bases not matched to a gene: 5. This chain's CDR3 is CASSERRELYNEQFF. The CDR3 DNA reads TGCGCCAGCAGTGAGAGGCGGGAGTTGTACAATGAGCAGTTCTTC.

The chain combines TRBV28 with TRBJ1-5; tentatively, D is TRBD1 (6 bases). CDR1 and CDR2 (germline): MDHEN, SYDVKM. The CDR3 consists of 18 residues. Trimming cost V 5 bases and J 0 bases, with 20 bases left between them. The CDR3 coding sequence is TGTGCCAGCAGTCCTCGGGCCGGGACACCAGATAGCAATCAGCCCCAGCATTTT. Translated: CASSPRAGTPDSNQPQHF.

This clone is termed medium-sized. The sample holds other DNA sequences that translate to the same CDR3. CDR3 residues: CASSLSQGSEAFF. CDR3 sequence (DNA): TGTGCCAGCAGTTTATCTCAGGGTTCTGAAGCTTTCTTT. The chain combines TRBV27 with TRBJ1-1; tentative D call: TRBD1 (5 bases). Germline values: CDR1 MNHEY, CDR2 SMNVEV (reference sequence). Trimming took 0 bases from V and 6 from J, leaving 8 bases between them. The CDR3 loop spans 13 amino acids.

The J gene is TRBJ2-1, the V gene TRBV3-1 (or the pseudogene TRBV3-2); 12 positions agree with TRBD2. This CDR3 has 17 residues. Trimming cost V 0 bases and J 8 bases; bases outside gene matches: 8. Germline loops: CDR1 LGHDT, CDR2 YNNKEL (reference sequence). The CDR3 loop reads CASSQDRSSGGAYEQFF. CDR3 DNA: TGTGCCAGCAGCCAAGACCGATCTAGCGGGGGGGCCTATGAGCAGTTCTTC.

The chain couples TRBV2 to TRBJ1-4; 7 positions match TRBD1. This CDR3 contains 15 residues. After removal of 7 bases from V and 3 bases from J, the junction contained 8 bases not matched to a gene. Looked up from germline, CDR1 is SNHLY and CDR2 is FYNNEI. The chain's CDR3 is CASTESGQPNEKLFF. The CDR3 nucleotides are TGTGCCAGCACTGAGTCGGGACAGCCTAATGAAAAACTGTTTTTT.

In its sample, this clone was seen once. The chain has TRBV6-5 and TRBJ1-2, with a tentative D call TRBD1 (6 bases). Germline V gene sequence: CDR1 MNHEY, CDR2 SVGAGI. With 2 bases removed from V and 7 bases from J, the gap between germline ends came to 11 bases. CDR3 length equals 13 residues. The chain's CDR3 is CASSYGQGIGYTF. The CDR3 nucleotides are TGTGCCAGCAGTTACGGGCAGGGGATTGGCTACACCTTC.

The chain carries TRBV6-5 and TRBJ2-5; 10 bases align to TRBD2. The CDR3 has 13 residues. V lost 10 bases to trimming and J lost 5 bases; unmatched junction nucleotides: 7. Germline CDR1 reads MNHEY; CDR2 reads SVGAGI. CDR3 sequence reads: CATLAGVEETQYF. The DNA for the CDR3 is TGTGCCACCCTAGCGGGAGTCGAGGAGACCCAGTACTTC.

V usage is TRBV30 and J usage is TRBJ2-4; D is possibly TRBD1 (6 bases). The CDR3 runs to 12 residues. Trimming took off 3 bases at V and 5 bases at J, with 8 bases between the two ends. Germline V gene sequence: CDR1 GTSNPN, CDR2 SVGIG (reference sequence). The CDR3 DNA is TGTGCCTGGAGCGAGGGGGAAAACATTCAGTACTTC. It yields the protein CAWSEGENIQYF.

This sequence joins TRBV5-1 and TRBJ2-2; D gene uncertain. The CDR3 runs to 15 residues. Germline V gives CDR1 SGHRS, CDR2 YFSETQ. The V end was cut by 2 bases, the J end by 3 bases, with 11 bases between. CDR3 nucleotide sequence: TGCGCCAGCAGCTTAACGGAGTGGGACACCGGGGAGCTGTTTTTT. Its protein is CASSLTEWDTGELFF.

The V call is TRBV5-1, the J call TRBJ2-3; TRBD1 aligns across 8 bases. Germline loops: CDR1 SGHRS, CDR2 YFSETQ. After removal of 0 bases from V and 6 bases from J, the junction contained 9 bases not matched to a gene. The CDR3 has 16 residues. The CDR3 reads CASSLARGQGGDTQYF. The CDR3 coding sequence is TGCGCCAGCAGCTTGGCCCGAGGACAGGGTGGCGATACGCAGTATTTT.

The V call is TRBV7-3, the J call TRBJ2-2; 10 positions agree with TRBD1. Germline V gene lookup returns CDR1 SGHTA and CDR2 FQGTGA. This CDR3 has 16 residues. J was trimmed by 1 base and V by 4 bases; bases with no gene match: 3. CDR3 protein: CASSSRTGGNTGELFF. For the CDR3, the DNA is TGTGCCAGCAGCTCCCGGACAGGGGGGAACACCGGGGAGCTGTTTTTT.

This sequence joins TRBV19 and TRBJ1-2; D possibly corresponds to TRBD1 (6 bases). The CDR3 is 14 amino acids. CDR1 and CDR2 from the germline V gene are LNHDA and SQIVND (reference sequence). V gave up 1 base and J gave up 4 bases, with 10 bases separating them. The CDR3 DNA reads as TGTGCCAGTAGTATAGGATTACAGGGCTATGGCTACACCTTC. Translated: CASSIGLQGYGYTF.